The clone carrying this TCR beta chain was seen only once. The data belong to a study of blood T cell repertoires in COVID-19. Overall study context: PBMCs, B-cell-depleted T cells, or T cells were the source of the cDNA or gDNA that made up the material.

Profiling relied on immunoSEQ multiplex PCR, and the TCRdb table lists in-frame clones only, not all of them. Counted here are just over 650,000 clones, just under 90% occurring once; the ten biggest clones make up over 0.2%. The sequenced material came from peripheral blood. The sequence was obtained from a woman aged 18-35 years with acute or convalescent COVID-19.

Written as DNA, the CDR3 is TGTGCCAGCAGCTTAGCCTCTCCTTACAATGAGCAGTTCTTC. Protein: CASSLASPYNEQFF. The chain carries TRBV13 and TRBJ2-1; D unresolved. The CDR3 has 14 residues. Germline-derived CDR1 and CDR2 are PRHDT and FYEKMQ (reference sequence). V lost 1 base and J lost 4, with 8 bases in between.